This T cell receptor (beta chain) derives from a study of identical twins. This clonotype has only a few counts. Germline CDR1 is MGHDK and CDR2 is SYGVNS. There are 15 residues in the CDR3. The V gene end was trimmed by 3 bases and the J gene end by 4 bases; junction bases not matched to a gene: 3. Each CDR3 protein is one row after TCRdb ran MiXCR on the 5' RACE reads. The data contain about 890,000 distinct CDR3 sequences, 9% to 15% of them seen just once; the ten biggest clones take up around 1.6%. These data also featured in a second study, about yellow fever vaccine responses in identical twins.

The source of this sequence is a woman aged 18-29 years in good health. V usage is TRBV25-1 and J usage is TRBJ2-6, with TRBD1 identical over 7 bases. Sequenced input: PBMCs. This chain's CDR3 is CASSEGQPGANVLTF. The CDR3 nucleotides are TGTGCCAGCAGTGAGGGACAGCCCGGGGCCAACGTCCTGACTTTC.